This entry lists 11 T cell receptor beta chains sequenced from one sample in a study of sequential checkpoint blockade in melanoma (dated by TCRdb to between 2018 and 2021). The library was made by the immunoSEQ multiplex PCR assay. TCRdb's version of the immuneACCESS table is confined to in-frame rearrangements and falls short of the full clone set. An unresolved V gene accounts for under half of the shortfall where checked; the remainder is of unknown origin. The sample data list more than 4,500 clones, and about 20% of these were observed just once. The leading ten clones occupy 6.5% to 9.5% of the sample. What the treatment or condition label conveys for this sample: randomized to nivolumab then ipilimumab (arm A) or the reverse (arm B). The sequencing here drew on tumor tissue (inferred from file names), taken from a patient given nivolumab and ipilimumab in sequence. These receptors were collected from a human donor with melanoma.

The chain combines TRBV28 with TRBJ2-5, with unresolved D. V was trimmed by 6 bases and J by 4 bases, leaving 21 bases between them. Germline V gene sequence: CDR1 MDHEN, CDR2 SYDVKM. CDR3 length: 16 residues. CDR3 sequence reads: CASSPFVRLPGETQYF. CDR3 sequence (DNA): TGTGCCAGCAGCCCTTTCGTTCGGCTCCCGGGAGAGACCCAGTACTTC.

Only a few counts were recorded for this clone. This rearrangement joins TRBV30 to TRBJ1-6; D perhaps matches TRBD1 (5 bases). The CDR3 has 13 residues. Germline assignment: CDR1 GTSNPN and CDR2 SVGIG (reference sequence). V was trimmed by 5 bases and J by 8 bases, leaving 13 bases between them. The CDR3 DNA sequence: TGTGCCTGGCACGAACGGGGCGATTCACCCCTCCACTTT. Encoded protein: CAWHERGDSPLHF.

This clone came up a few times. J is TRBJ2-5 and V is TRBV11-3; D is perhaps TRBD2 (5 bases). V shed 1 base and J shed 1 base, with 7 bases lying between them. The germline V gene encodes CDR1 SGHNT and CDR2 YENEEA. This CDR3 comprises 14 residues. DNA for the CDR3: TGTGCCAGCAGCTTAGGACTACCCCAAGAGACCCAGTACTTC. Protein product: CASSLGLPQETQYF.

There are a few counts of this clone. The chain employs TRBV12-5 and TRBJ1-5; D remains unclear. Per germline, CDR1 LGHNT and CDR2 FRNRAP. V was shortened by 8 bases and J by 1 base, with 6 bases between the two germline ends. The CDR3 runs to 12 residues. The CDR3 spells CASSTSNQPQHF. The CDR3 region has the DNA TGTGCTAGTTCTACGAGCAATCAGCCCCAGCATTTT.

This clone was counted ten times or more. CDR3 DNA: TGTGCCAGCAGTGAAGGACAGATATACCTTATCTCCTACGAGCAGTACTTC. This sequence encodes CASSEGQIYLISYEQYF. The chain carries TRBV6-1 and TRBJ2-7; D possibly corresponds to TRBD1 (5 bases). The CDR3 extends over 17 amino acids. CDR1 is MNHNS and CDR2 is SASEGT in the germline V gene. V was cut by 1 base and J by 0 bases, with 16 bases left in between.

This clone was detected a few times. This chain links TRBV12-5 with TRBJ2-5; D is ambiguous. The CDR3 extends over 13 amino acids. The germline CDR1 and CDR2 sequences are LGHNT and FRNRAP. In DNA form, the CDR3 reads TGTGCCAGCAAGGGCTCTGAGGTTGGGGCCCAGTACTTC. Amino acids: CASKGSEVGAQYF.

This clone is medium-sized within its sample. This chain connects TRBV6-8 to TRBJ2-5; TRBD2 aligns across 11 bases. J lost 5 bases, V lost 7 bases, and 9 bases had no gene match. The CDR3 extends over 15 amino acids. Germline loops: CDR1 MNHGY, CDR2 SAAAGT. CDR3 loop: CASIPGLAAVETQYF. In nucleotides, the CDR3 is TGTGCCAGCATCCCGGGACTAGCGGCTGTGGAGACCCAGTACTTC.

This clone was seen many times. This chain links TRBV7-5 with TRBJ2-3. TRBV7-5 is tagged as a pseudogene. CDR3 length equals 15 residues. CDR3 nucleotide sequence: TGTGCCAGCAGCCCCGACGTTTCCTACACAGATACGCAGTATTTT. It codes for CASSPDVSYTDTQYF.

The sample holds one count of this clone. The chain combines TRBV5-1 with TRBJ1-1, with a tentative D call TRBD1 (5 bases). V shed 6 bases and J shed 4 bases, with 16 bases lying between them. Germline assignment: CDR1 SGHRS and CDR2 YFSETQ. The CDR3 runs 14 residues. CDR3 sequence (DNA): TGCGCCAGCACCCGGGACGTAGAATCCACTGAAGCTTTCTTT. Translated, it gives CASTRDVESTEAFF. The complete variable domain, with remaining parts taken from reference TRBV5-1 and TRBJ1-1, reads KAGVTQTPRYLIKTRGQQVTLSCSPISGHRSVSWYQQTPGQGLQFLFEYFSETQRNKGNFPGRFSGRQFSNSRSEMNVSTLELGDSALYLCASTRDVESTEAFFGQGTRLTVV.

The chain's CDR3 is CASRDSGANVLTF. CDR3 DNA sequence: TGTGCCAGCCGGGACTCTGGGGCCAACGTCCTGACTTTC. The chain recombines TRBV9 with TRBJ2-6, with a tentative D call TRBD2 (5 bases). The CDR3 extends over 13 amino acids. Germline CDR1 reads SGDLS; CDR2 reads YYNGEE. Trimming cost V 7 bases and J 0 bases, with 5 bases left between them.

This clone was seen a few times. This chain uses TRBV11-3 with TRBJ2-3; D is ambiguous. CDR1 SGHNT and CDR2 YENEEA come from the germline V gene. V lost 5 bases, J lost 4 bases, and 13 bases lay in between. This CDR3 has 14 amino acids. As DNA, the CDR3 is TGTGCCAGCAGCCCCCTTACGGTGGCAGATACGCAGTATTTT. It codes for CASSPLTVADTQYF. Drawing the rest from reference TRBV11-3 and TRBJ2-3, the complete variable domain is EAGVVQSPRYKIIEKKQPVAFWCNPISGHNTLYWYLQNLGQGPELLIRYENEEAVDDSQLPKDRFSAERLKGVDSTLKIQPAELGDSAVYLCASSPLTVADTQYFGPGTRLTVL.